This T cell receptor beta chain came from a study of cytomegalovirus exposure and HLA in healthy donors. The PCR contained 60 Vbeta and 13 Jbeta primers. Measured with immunoSEQ multiplex PCR; TCRdb has only the in-frame clones, and not every one. The table has under 200,000 clones, around 85% seen once. The sequencing sample was made of PBMCs. The receptor was isolated from a man aged 18 to 29 in good health and CMV-seropositive.

CDR3 sequence (DNA): TGCGCCAGCAGCCTTGGCAGGGGCTATGGCTACACCTTC. Protein: CASSLGRGYGYTF. The chain recombines TRBV5-1 with TRBJ1-2; D is perhaps TRBD1 (6 bases). Germline CDR1 SGHRS, CDR2 YFSETQ. V lost 4 bases to trimming and J lost 4 bases, with 11 bases between them. The CDR3 extends over 13 amino acids. The full variable domain, with the rest looked up from reference TRBV5-1 and TRBJ1-2, is KAGVTQTPRYLIKTRGQQVTLSCSPISGHRSVSWYQQTPGQGLQFLFEYFSETQRNKGNFPGRFSGRQFSNSRSEMNVSTLELGDSALYLCASSLGRGYGYTFGSGTRLTVV.